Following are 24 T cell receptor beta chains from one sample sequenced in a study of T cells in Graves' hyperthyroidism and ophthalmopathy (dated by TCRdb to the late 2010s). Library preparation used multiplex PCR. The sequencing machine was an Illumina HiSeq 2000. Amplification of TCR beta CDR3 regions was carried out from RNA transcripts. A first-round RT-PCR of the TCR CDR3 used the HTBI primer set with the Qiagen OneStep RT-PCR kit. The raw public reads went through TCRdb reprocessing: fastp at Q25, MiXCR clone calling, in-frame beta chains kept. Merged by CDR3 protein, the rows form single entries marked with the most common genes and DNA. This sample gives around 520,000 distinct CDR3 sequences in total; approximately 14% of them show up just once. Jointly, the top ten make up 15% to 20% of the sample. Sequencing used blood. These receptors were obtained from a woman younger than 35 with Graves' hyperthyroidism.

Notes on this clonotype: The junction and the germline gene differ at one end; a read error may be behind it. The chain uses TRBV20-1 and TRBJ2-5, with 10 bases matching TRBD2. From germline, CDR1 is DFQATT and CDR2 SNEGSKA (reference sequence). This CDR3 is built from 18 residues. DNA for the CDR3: TGCAGTGCTAGAGATTTGGTAGCGGGAGGAGGGTACCAAGAGACTCAGTACTTC. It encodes CSARDLVAGGGYQETQYF.

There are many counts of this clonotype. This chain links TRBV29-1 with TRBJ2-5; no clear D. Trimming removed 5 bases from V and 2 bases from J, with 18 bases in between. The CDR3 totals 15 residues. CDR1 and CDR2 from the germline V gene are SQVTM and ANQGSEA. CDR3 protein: CSVRAFRPVQETQYF. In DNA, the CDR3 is TGCAGCGTTAGGGCCTTCCGGCCAGTACAAGAGACCCAGTACTTC. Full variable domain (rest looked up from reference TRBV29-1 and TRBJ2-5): SAVISQKPSRDICQRGTSLTIQCQVDSQVTMMFWYRQQPGQSLTLIATANQGSEATYESGFVIDKFPISRPNLTFSTLTVSNMSPEDSSIYLCSVRAFRPVQETQYFGPGTRLLVL.

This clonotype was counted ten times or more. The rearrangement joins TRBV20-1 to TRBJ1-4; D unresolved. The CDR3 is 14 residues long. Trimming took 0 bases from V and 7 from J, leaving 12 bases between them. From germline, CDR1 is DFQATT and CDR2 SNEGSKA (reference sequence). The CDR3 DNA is TGCAGTGCTAGAGATCGGGGAGGGTCTGAAAAACTGTTTTTT. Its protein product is CSARDRGGSEKLFF.

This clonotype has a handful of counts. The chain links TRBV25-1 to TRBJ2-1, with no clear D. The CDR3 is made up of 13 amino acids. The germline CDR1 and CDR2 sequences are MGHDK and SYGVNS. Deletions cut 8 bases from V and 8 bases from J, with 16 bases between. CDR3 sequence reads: CASRSPRAYEQFF. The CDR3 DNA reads TGTGCCAGCCGTAGCCCTAGAGCTTATGAGCAGTTCTTC. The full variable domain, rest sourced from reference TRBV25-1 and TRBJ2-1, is EADIYQTPRYLVIGTGKKITLECSQTMGHDKMYWYQQDPGMELHLIHYSYGVNSTEKGDLSSESTVSRIRTEHFPLTLESARPSHTSQYLCASRSPRAYEQFFGPGTRLTVL.

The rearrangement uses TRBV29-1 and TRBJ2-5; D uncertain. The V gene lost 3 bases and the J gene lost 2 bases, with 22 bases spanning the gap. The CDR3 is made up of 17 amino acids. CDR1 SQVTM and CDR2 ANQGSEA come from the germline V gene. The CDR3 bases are TGCAGCGTTGAGGACGCCTCCGGAACGGGCTTGCAAGAGACCCAGTACTTC. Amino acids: CSVEDASGTGLQETQYF.

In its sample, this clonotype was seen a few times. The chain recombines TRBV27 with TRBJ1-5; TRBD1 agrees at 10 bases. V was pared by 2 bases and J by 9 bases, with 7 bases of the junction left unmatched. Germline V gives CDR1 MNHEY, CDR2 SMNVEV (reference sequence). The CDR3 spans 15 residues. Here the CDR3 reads CASSLTGQGEGPQHF. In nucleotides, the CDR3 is TGTGCCAGCAGTTTAACCGGACAGGGGGAAGGGCCCCAGCATTTT.

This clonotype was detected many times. CDR3 sequence (DNA): TGTGCCAGCAGCCAAGATCCGGCGGGACTAGGCCCTGGGGAGCTGTTTTTT. As protein: CASSQDPAGLGPGELFF. V and J are TRBV3-1 and TRBJ2-2; 8 bases line up with TRBD2. The CDR3 has 17 amino acids. CDR1 is LGHDT, CDR2 YNNKEL, per germline (reference sequence). After removal of 0 bases from V and 8 bases from J, the junction contained 11 bases not matched to a gene.

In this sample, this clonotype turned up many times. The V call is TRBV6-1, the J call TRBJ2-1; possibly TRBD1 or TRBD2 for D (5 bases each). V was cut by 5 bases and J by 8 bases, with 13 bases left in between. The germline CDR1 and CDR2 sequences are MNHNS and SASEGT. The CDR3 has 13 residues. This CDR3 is CASSSGTPYEQFF. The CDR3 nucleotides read TGTGCCAGCAGTTCCGGGACCCCGTATGAGCAGTTCTTC.

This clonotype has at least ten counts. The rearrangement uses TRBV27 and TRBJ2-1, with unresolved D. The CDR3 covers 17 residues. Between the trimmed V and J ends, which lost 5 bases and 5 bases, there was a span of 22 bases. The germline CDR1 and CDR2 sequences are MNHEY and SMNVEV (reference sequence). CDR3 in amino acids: CASSPRDGTLLDNEQFF. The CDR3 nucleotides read TGTGCCAGCAGTCCCCGCGATGGCACACTCCTTGACAATGAGCAGTTCTTC.

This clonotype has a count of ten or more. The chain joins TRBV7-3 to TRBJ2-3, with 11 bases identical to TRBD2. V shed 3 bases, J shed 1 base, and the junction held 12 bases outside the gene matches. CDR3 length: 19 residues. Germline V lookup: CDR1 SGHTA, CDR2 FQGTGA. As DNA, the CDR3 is TGTGCCAGCAGCTTGCGTGGTCTAGCGGGAGGAGACGGCACAGATACGCAGTATTTT. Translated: CASSLRGLAGGDGTDTQYF.

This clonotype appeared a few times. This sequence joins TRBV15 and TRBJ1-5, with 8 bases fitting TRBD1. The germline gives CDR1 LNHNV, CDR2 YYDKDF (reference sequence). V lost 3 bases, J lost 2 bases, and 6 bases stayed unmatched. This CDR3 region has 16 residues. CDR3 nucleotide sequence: TGTGCCACCAGCAGGCCACAGGGGGTCGGCAATCAGCCCCAGCATTTT. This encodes CATSRPQGVGNQPQHF. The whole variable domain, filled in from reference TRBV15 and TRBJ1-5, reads DAMVIQNPRYQVTQFGKPVTLSCSQTLNHNVMYWYQQKSSQAPKLLFHYYDKDFNNEADTPDNFQSRRPNTSFCFLDIRSPGLGDTAMYLCATSRPQGVGNQPQHFGDGTRLSIL.

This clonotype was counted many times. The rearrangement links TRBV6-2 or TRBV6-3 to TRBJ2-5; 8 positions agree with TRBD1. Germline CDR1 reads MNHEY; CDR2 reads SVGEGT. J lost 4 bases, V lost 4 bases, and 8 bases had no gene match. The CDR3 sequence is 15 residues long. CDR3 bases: TGTGCCAGCAGTTCCGGGACAGGCGGTCGAGAGACCCAGTACTTC. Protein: CASSSGTGGRETQYF.

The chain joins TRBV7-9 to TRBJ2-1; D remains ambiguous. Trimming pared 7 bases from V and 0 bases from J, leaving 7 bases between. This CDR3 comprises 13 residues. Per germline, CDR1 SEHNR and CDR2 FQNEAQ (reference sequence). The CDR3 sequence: CASTTDSYNEQFF. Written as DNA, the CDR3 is TGTGCCAGCACCACCGACTCCTACAATGAGCAGTTCTTC.

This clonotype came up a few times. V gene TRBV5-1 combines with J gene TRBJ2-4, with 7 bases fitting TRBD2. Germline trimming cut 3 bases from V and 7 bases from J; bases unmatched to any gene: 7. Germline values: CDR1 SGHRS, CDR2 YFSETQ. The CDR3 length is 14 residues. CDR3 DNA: TGCGCCAGCAGCTCGCAGGGAGGGTCGAACATTCAGTACTTC. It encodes CASSSQGGSNIQYF.

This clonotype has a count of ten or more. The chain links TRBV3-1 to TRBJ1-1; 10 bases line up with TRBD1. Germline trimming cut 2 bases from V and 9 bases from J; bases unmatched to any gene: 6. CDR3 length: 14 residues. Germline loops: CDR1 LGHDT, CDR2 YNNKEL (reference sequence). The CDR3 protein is CASSQPGTGAQAFF. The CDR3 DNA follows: TGTGCCAGCAGCCAACCAGGGACAGGGGCGCAAGCTTTCTTT.

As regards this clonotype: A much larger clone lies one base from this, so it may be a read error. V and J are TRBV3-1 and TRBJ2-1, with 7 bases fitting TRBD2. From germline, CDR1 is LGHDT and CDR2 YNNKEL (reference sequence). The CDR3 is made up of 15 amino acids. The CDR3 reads CASSLSGTSYDEQFF. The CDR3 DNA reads TGTGCCAGCAGCCTCAGCGGGACTTCCTACGATGAGCAGTTCTTC.

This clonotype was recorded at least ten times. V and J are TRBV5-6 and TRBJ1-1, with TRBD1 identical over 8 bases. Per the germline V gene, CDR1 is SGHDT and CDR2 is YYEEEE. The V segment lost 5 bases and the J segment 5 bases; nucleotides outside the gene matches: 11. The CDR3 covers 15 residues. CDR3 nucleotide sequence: TGTGCCAGCAGTACAGGGGGTCCGACGGGTACTGAAGCTTTCTTT. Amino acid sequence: CASSTGGPTGTEAFF.

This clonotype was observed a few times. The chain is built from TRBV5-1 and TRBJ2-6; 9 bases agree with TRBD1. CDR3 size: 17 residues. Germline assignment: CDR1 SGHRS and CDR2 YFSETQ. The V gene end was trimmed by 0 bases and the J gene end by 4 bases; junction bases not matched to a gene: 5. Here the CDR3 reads CASSLDRGRLGANVLTF. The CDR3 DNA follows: TGCGCCAGCAGCTTGGACAGGGGGCGGTTGGGGGCCAACGTCCTGACTTTC.

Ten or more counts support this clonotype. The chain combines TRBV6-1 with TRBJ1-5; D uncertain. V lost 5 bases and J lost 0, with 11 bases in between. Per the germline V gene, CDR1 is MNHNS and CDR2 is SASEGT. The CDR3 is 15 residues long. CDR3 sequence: CASSSKGYSNQPQHF. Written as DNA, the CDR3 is TGTGCCAGCAGTTCGAAGGGATATAGCAATCAGCCCCAGCATTTT.

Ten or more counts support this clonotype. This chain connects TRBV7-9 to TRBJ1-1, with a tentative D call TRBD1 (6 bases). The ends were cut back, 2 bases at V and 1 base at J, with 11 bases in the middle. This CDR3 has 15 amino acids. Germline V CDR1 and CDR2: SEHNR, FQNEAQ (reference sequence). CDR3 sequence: CASSLKGGANTEAFF. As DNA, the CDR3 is TGTGCCAGCAGCTTAAAGGGGGGGGCGAACACTGAAGCTTTCTTT.

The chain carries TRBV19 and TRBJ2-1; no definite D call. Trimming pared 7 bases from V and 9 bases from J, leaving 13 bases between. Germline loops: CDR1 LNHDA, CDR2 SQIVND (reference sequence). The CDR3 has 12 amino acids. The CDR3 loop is CASTDNYGEQFF. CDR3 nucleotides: TGTGCCAGTACCGACAACTACGGTGAGCAGTTCTTC.

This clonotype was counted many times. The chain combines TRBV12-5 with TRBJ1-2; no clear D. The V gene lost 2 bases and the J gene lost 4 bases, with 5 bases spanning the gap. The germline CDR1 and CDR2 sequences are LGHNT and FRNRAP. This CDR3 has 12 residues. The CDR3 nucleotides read TGTGCTAGTGGTTTGATGGGCTATGGCTACACCTTC. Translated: CASGLMGYGYTF.

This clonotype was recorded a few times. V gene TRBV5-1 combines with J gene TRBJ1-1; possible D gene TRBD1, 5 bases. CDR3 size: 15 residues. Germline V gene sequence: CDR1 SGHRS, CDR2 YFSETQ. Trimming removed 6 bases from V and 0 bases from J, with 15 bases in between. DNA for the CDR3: TGCGCCAGCATCCCGGGACTGACAATGAACACTGAAGCTTTCTTT. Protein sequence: CASIPGLTMNTEAFF.

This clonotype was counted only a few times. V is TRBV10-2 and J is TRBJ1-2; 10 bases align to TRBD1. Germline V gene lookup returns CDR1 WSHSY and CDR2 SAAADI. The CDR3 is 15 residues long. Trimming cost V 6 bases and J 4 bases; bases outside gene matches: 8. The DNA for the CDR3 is TGCGCCAGCAGGCCCCCCGGGACAGGGGTCTATGGCTACACCTTC. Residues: CASRPPGTGVYGYTF.